This TCR beta chain is from a study of blood T cells in healthy people across ages. The study's findings and limits: Long-lived donors had more naive CD4+ cells and higher diversity than aged donors. Significant beta diversity loss was already apparent by age around 40, declining roughly linearly.

About this clonotype itself: The antigen is undetermined.

The donors, all healthy, were Caucasians living in Russia, aged about 6 to 95. Primed by a sample-barcoded 5' primer and a J-beta primer mix, a second PCR proceeded for about 7 to 11 cycles. MiXCR, applied by TCRdb to the 5' RACE reads, yields one record per CDR3 protein. The repertoire holds about 1.4 million distinct CDR3 sequences, with roughly 60% as singletons. Germline CDR1 reads SEHNR; CDR2 reads FQNEAQ (reference sequence). The V and J ends lost 2 bases and 3 bases respectively, with 13 bases between them. The CDR3 runs 15 residues. The sequencing sample was made of blood. The sequence came from a man between 18 and 29 years old in good health. This chain links TRBV7-9 with TRBJ1-2, with D possibly TRBD1 on 5 matching bases. The CDR3 coding sequence is TGTGCCAGCAGCTTATTGGACAAATGGGACTATGGCTACACCTTC. This translates into CASSLLDKWDYGYTF.